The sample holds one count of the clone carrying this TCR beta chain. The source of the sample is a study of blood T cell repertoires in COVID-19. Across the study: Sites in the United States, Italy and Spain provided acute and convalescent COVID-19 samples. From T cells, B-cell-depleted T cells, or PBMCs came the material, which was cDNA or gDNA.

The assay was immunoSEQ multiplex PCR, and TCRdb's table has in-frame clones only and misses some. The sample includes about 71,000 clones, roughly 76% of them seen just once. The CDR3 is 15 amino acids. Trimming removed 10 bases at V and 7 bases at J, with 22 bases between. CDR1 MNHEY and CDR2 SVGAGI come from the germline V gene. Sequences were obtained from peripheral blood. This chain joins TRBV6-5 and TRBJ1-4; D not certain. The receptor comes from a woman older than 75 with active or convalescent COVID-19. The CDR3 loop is CATEWLTRGSEKLFF. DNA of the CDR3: TGTGCCACCGAATGGTTGACCCGAGGAAGTGAAAAACTGTTTTTT.